This T cell receptor beta chain was documented in a study of T-cell memory formation after mild COVID-19 (dated by TCRdb to about 2021). At the level of the whole study: TCR sequence clusters from the two donors were found to be largely donor specific. Longitudinal TCRalpha and TCRbeta repertoire sequencing tracked T-cell clones expanding and contracting after mild COVID-19 in two donors. The cohort comprised two young, previously healthy adult volunteers, one female and one male. The investigation overall reported the following: Clones that contracted from day 15 to 85 showed balanced CD4/CD8 phenotypes, whereas a second wave of clones that expanded from day 15 to 37 leaned towards CD4+. Some responding clones were detected in pre-infection memory, suggesting pre-existing cross-reactive memory T cells joined the SARS-CoV-2 response. The second-wave clones that peaked on day 37 were not confirmed to be SARS-CoV-2 specific. Contracting CD4+ clones were located mainly in the CM and EM memory subsets, whereas CD8+ clones were found to be enriched in EMRA. The study included only a couple of mild cases, and larger cohorts that include severe cases with pre-infection samples were judged to be necessary.

As for this clonotype: The antigen it recognizes is unknown. The record has no base qualities; no much larger clone is one base away.

PBMCs were isolated by Ficoll-Paque density gradient centrifugation. The germline V gene (reference sequence) specifies MNHEY as CDR1 and SMNVEV as CDR2. Taken from cysteine to phenylalanine, the CDR3 has 16 residues. Just the 48-base CDR3 DNA is kept, in frame starting at base 1. Trimming leaves V shorter by 0 bases and J shorter by 2 bases, with the junction holding 5 bases beyond the gene matches. Data came from an Illumina NovaSeq 6000. TCRalpha and TCRbeta cDNA libraries were built by 5'RACE with constant-segment primers, adding sample barcodes and unique molecular identifiers. Trizol reagent was used to extract RNA from every sample. Libraries were amplified in two PCR steps, with a second sample barcode and Illumina TruSeq adapters added in the second step. The libraries were sequenced on an Illumina NovaSeq using 2 x 150 bp paired-end reads. The original pipeline was this. The reads were demultiplexed and collapsed into UMI-guided consensus sequences using migec v1.2.7. With mixcr v2.1.11, UMI consensuses were aligned to TRA and TRB V and J templates and assembled into clonotypes. A clonotype was counted as expanded or contracted only if both edgeR and NoisET called the change significant, with noise models trained on biological replicates. For edgeR calls, a false discovery rate-adjusted p below 0.01 and a log2 fold-change threshold of 1 were applied. As an exploratory analysis of dynamics, max-normalized trajectories of the 1000 most abundant clonotypes were examined by PCA with hierarchical clustering. The CD4 or CD8 phenotype of responding clones was assigned using the separately sequenced CD4+ and CD8+ repertoires. TCRdb's own reprocessing of the public reads used fastp at Q25 and MiXCR and kept productive beta chains. Identical CDR3 protein sequences are pooled into one entry, listed with their most common genes and DNA. The V and J calls shown here were made by TCRdb, not taken from the authors' results. Counted in this sample were some 450,000 distinct CDR3 sequences; around 19% of them appeared once. Approximately 8.1% of the sample belongs to the ten largest clones.

Sequencing was done on a sample of PBMCs or a T cell subset sorted from them (not recorded which). The clonotype comes from an adult woman who had mild COVID-19 (a few samples of this study predate the infection). The sample titles of this study are shuffled in the database, so cell type and time point are left out; the donor was told from shared clones. Here the chain combines TRBV27 and TRBJ2-7; 9 middle bases align to TRBD2. The sequenced DNA is TGTGCCAGCAGTTTATCGGAGCGGGGGGCCCCCTACGAGCAGTACTTC. Its protein is CASSLSERGAPYEQYF.